The source of this T cell receptor (beta chain) is a study of spatial heterogeneity in lung cancer. Study overall: An average of more than ten raw reads was observed per unique TCR and UMI combination.

Germline V gene data show CDR1 as DFQATT and CDR2 as SNEGSKA (reference sequence). The V and J ends lost 4 bases and 6 bases, in that order; junction bases with no gene match: 8. The CDR3 has 14 residues. The sample's time point: sample taken at primary tumor resection. The cohort: over 70 early-stage, untreated non-small cell lung cancer patients. Unsorted whole RNA of tumor, nontumor lung or frozen PBMC was sequenced. Each CDR3 protein is one row after TCRdb ran MiXCR on the 5' RACE reads. The repertoire has several thousand distinct CDR3 sequences, 17% of them found once; the top ten carry 13% to 15%. In regard to this clonotype: Its antigen is undetermined.

Whole-study results and caveats: Expanded alpha and beta TCR counts within tumors tracked tumor mutation counts.

The sample was lung tumor tissue, taken at surgery. The origin of this receptor is a male donor with early-stage non-small cell lung cancer. V usage is TRBV20-1 and J usage is TRBJ2-1; 8 nucleotides align to TRBD2. CDR3 residues: CSATPGLGPNEQFF. CDR3 DNA: TGCAGTGCTACTCCGGGACTAGGACCCAATGAGCAGTTCTTC.